This section outlines one T cell receptor beta chain sequence together with its context. This record belongs to a study of blood T cells in healthy people across ages. A second roughly 7 to 12 cycle PCR used barcoded and J-beta primers. Tagging of each cDNA molecule was performed by a template-switch adaptor with 12 random nucleotides. Via MiXCR, TCRdb re-called the 5' RACE reads, giving one row per CDR3 protein. The sample includes some 1,000,000 distinct CDR3 sequences, less than 25% seen only once; the top ten take around 0.7%. These same data were also listed under a study on T cells of mothers and their children. That report notes: Samples were obtained from a few healthy Caucasian mothers and their six children. For the second PCR, the M1S primer put in sample barcodes and 2-4 random nucleotides. Thymic selection, a shaping force on TCR recombination output, acts similarly in related and unrelated pairs.

The sample comprised blood. This TCR was sampled from a girl aged 2 to 10 in good health.

The CDR3 region is CASSAEMTSVPYNEQFF. CDR3 sequence (DNA): TGTGCCAGCAGCGCCGAAATGACTAGTGTCCCCTACAATGAGCAGTTCTTC. The chain joins TRBV14 to TRBJ2-1; D possibly corresponds to TRBD2 (6 bases). This CDR3 has 17 amino acids. V shed 5 bases and J shed 2 bases, with 19 bases lying between them. The germline CDR1 and CDR2 sequences are SGHDN and FVKESK.